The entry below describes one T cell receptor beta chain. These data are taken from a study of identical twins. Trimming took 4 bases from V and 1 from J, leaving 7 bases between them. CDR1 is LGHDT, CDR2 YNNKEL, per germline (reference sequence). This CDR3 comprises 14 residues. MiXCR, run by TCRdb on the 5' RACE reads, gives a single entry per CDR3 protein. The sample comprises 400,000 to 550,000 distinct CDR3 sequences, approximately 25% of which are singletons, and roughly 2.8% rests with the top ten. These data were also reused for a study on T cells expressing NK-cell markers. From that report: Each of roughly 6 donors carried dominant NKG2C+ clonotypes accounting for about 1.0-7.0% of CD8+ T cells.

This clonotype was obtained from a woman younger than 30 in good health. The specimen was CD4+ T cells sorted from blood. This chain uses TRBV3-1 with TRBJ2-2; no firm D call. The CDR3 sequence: CASSRLGNTGELFF. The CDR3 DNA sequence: TGTGCCAGCAGCCGGCTAGGGAACACCGGGGAGCTGTTTTTT.